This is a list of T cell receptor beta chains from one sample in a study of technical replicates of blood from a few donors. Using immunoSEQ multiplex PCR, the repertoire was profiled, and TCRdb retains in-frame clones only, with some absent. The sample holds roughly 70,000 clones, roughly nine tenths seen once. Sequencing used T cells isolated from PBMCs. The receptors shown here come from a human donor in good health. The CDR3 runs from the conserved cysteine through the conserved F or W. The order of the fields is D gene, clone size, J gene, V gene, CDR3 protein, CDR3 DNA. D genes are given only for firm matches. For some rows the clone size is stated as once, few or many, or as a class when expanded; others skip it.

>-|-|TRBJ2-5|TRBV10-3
CAICPIAGSIETQYF
TGTGCCATCTGCCCCATTGCGGGAAGTATAGAGACCCAGTACTTC
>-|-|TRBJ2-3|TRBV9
CASSVAAFSTDTQYF
TGTGCCAGCAGCGTAGCTGCGTTCAGCACAGATACGCAGTATTTT
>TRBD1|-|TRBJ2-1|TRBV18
CASSQGTGVKNEQFF
TGTGCCAGCTCACAGGGGACAGGGGTTAAGAATGAGCAGTTCTTC
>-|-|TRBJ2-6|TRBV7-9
CASRVYGAPGANVLTF
TGTGCCAGCAGGGTTTATGGGGCCCCTGGGGCCAACGTCCTGACTTTC
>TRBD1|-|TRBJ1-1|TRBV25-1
CASSSSGTGVTEAFF
TGTGCCAGCAGTTCCTCCGGGACAGGGGTTACTGAAGCTTTCTTT
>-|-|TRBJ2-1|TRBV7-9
CASSLAAEQFF
TGTGCCAGCAGCTTAGCGGCTGAGCAGTTCTTC
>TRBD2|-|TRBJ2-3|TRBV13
CASSYQAGGVTDTQYF
TGTGCCAGCAGCTATCAAGCGGGAGGAGTCACAGATACGCAGTATTTT
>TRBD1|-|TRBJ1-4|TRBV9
CASSSSGTGEKLFF
TGTGCCAGCAGCTCCAGTGGGACAGGGGAAAAACTGTTTTTT
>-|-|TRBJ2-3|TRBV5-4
CASSLGEIGTDTQYF
TGTGCCAGCAGCTTGGGGGAGATCGGCACAGATACGCAGTATTTT
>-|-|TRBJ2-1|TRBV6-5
CASGRRYNEQFF
TGTGCCAGCGGGCGAAGGTACAATGAGCAGTTCTTC
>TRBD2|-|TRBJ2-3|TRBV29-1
CSVVLLAGATDTQYF
TGCAGCGTTGTGTTGCTAGCGGGAGCCACAGATACGCAGTATTTT
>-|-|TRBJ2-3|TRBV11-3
CASSRGLLVGSTDTQYF
TGTGCCAGCAGCCGGGGACTTCTCGTGGGGAGCACAGATACGCAGTATTTT
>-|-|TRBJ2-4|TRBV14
CASSQRTAAKNIQYF
TGTGCCAGCAGCCAGAGGACAGCGGCCAAAAACATTCAGTACTTC
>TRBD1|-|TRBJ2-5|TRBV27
CASSRGLGETQYF
TGTGCCAGCAGCAGGGGGCTCGGAGAGACCCAGTACTTC
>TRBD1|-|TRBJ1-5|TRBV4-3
CASSQDHIRTGIGSNQPQHF
TGCGCCAGCAGCCAAGATCATATTAGGACAGGGATAGGTAGCAATCAGCCCCAGCATTTT
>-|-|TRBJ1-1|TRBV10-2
CASSAQGYTEAFF
TGCGCCAGCAGCGCTCAGGGGTACACTGAAGCTTTCTTT
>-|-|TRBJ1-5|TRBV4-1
CASSQERNQPQHF
TGCGCCAGCAGCCAAGAGAGGAATCAGCCCCAGCATTTT
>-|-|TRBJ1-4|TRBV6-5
CASRPEWAEKLFF
TGTGCCAGCAGACCAGAATGGGCTGAAAAACTGTTTTTT
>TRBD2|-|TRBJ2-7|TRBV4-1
CASSGVLAGVGYEQYF
TGCGCCAGCAGCGGCGTACTAGCGGGAGTGGGGTACGAGCAGTACTTC
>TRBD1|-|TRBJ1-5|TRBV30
CACETGDNQPQHF
TGTGCCTGCGAGACAGGGGACAATCAGCCCCAGCATTTT
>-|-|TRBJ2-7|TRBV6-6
CASSSTYEQYF
TGTGCCAGCAGCTCTACTTACGAGCAGTACTTC
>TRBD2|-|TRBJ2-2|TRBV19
CASSAGLAGTGELFF
TGTGCCAGTAGTGCGGGACTAGCGGGCACCGGGGAGCTGTTTTTT
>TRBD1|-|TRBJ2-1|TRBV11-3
CASSLGTGGIYEQFF
TGTGCCAGCAGCTTGGGGACAGGGGGCATTTATGAGCAGTTCTTC
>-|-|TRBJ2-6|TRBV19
CASSIQGSSGANVLTF
TGTGCCAGTAGTATCCAGGGAAGCTCTGGGGCCAACGTCCTGACTTTC
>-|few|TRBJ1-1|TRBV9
CASSVGQMNTEAFF
TGTGCCAGCAGCGTCGGACAGATGAACACTGAAGCTTTCTTT
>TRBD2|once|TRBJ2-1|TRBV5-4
CASSSTSGNEQFF
TGTGCCAGCAGCTCCACTAGCGGCAATGAGCAGTTCTTC
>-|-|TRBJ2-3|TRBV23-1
CASSQSADTQYF
TGCGCCAGCAGTCAGTCGGCAGATACGCAGTATTTT
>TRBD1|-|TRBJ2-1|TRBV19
CASSGTGGPYNEQFF
TGTGCCAGTAGTGGGACAGGCGGGCCCTACAATGAGCAGTTCTTC
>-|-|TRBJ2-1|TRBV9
CASSVEGTSVNEQFF
TGTGCCAGCAGCGTAGAAGGCACTAGTGTCAATGAGCAGTTCTTC
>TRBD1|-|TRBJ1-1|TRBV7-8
CASSWDRGRTEAFF
TGTGCCAGCAGCTGGGACAGGGGCAGAACTGAAGCTTTCTTT
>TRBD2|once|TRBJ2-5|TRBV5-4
CASSWGLGLEGETQYF
TGTGCCAGCAGCTGGGGATTAGGACTAGAGGGAGAGACCCAGTACTTC
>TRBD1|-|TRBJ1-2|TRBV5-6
CASSSDRELYYGYTF
TGTGCCAGCAGCTCTGACAGGGAGTTGTATTATGGCTACACCTTC
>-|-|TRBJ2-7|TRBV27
CASSLSPSYEQYF
TGTGCCAGCAGTTTATCTCCTAGTTACGAGCAGTACTTC
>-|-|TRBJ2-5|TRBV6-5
CASSWTREETQYF
TGTGCCAGCAGCTGGACGAGGGAAGAGACCCAGTACTTC
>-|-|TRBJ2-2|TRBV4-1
CASSQDRSGRTAELFF
TGCGCCAGCAGCCAAGATCGGAGTGGCCGAACGGCGGAGCTGTTTTTT
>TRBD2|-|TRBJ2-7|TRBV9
CASSPMASGSNEQYF
TGTGCCAGCAGCCCGATGGCTAGCGGGAGCAACGAGCAGTACTTC
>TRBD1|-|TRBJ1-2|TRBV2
CASRWDRGNYGYTF
TGTGCCAGCAGATGGGACAGGGGGAACTATGGCTACACCTTC
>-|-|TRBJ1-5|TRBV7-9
CASSFNNQPQHF
TGTGCCAGCAGCTTTAACAATCAGCCCCAGCATTTT
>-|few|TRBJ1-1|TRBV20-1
CSERQNTEAFF
TGCAGTGAAAGACAGAACACTGAAGCTTTCTTT
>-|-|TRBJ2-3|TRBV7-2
CASSSGVTGDTQYF
TGTGCCAGCAGCTCAGGGGTCACGGGTGATACGCAGTATTTT
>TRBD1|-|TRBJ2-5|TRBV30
CAWDRARSQETQYF
TGTGCCTGGGACAGGGCCAGGAGTCAAGAGACCCAGTACTTC
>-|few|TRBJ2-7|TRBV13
CASSSRRQSSYEQYF
TGTGCCAGCAGCTCAAGACGACAGAGCTCCTACGAGCAGTACTTC
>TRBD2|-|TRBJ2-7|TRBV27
CASSLAAGLTYEQYF
TGTGCCAGCAGTTTAGCTGCGGGACTAACCTACGAGCAGTACTTC
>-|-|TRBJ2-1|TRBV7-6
CASSLEVWPSETYNEQFF
TGTGCCAGCAGCTTAGAAGTATGGCCTAGCGAAACCTACAATGAGCAGTTCTTC
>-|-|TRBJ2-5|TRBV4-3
CASSQDLGGQETQYF
TGCGCCAGCAGCCAAGATCTAGGCGGGCAAGAGACCCAGTACTTC